This T cell receptor beta chain was sequenced in a study of T cells in Graves' hyperthyroidism and ophthalmopathy. Study context: Before treatment of any kind, peripheral blood was taken at initial diagnosis. Overall study findings and caveats: The majority of expanded thyroid clonotypes above 0.001 also appeared in blood.

PBMCs were obtained from approximately 10 ml fresh peripheral blood. This clonotype was seen at least ten times. Its specificity is not known. Per germline, CDR1 SGHRS and CDR2 YFSETQ. The CDR3 covers 11 residues. V lost 5 bases to trimming and J lost 1 base, with 3 bases between them. Amplification targeted TCR beta CDR3 regions from RNA transcripts. Carried out on the TCR CDR3, a first-round RT-PCR used the HTBI primer set. TCRdb re-derived calls from the multiplex PCR reads in MiXCR, one entry per CDR3 protein. The repertoire includes approximately 600,000 distinct CDR3 sequences, approximately 14% of them detected once, and roughly 5.5% sits in the top ten.

This TCR derives from a woman aged 25-40 years with Graves' hyperthyroidism that later progressed to Graves' ophthalmopathy. This rearrangement joins TRBV5-1 to TRBJ1-1; D ambiguous. Sequenced material: blood. CDR3 sequence reads: CASRENTEAFF. The CDR3 bases are TGCGCCAGCAGAGAGAACACTGAAGCTTTCTTT.